This is a list of T cell receptor beta chains from one sample in a study of T cell responses to AZD1222 COVID-19 vaccine. Sequencing was performed with immunoSEQ multiplex PCR; in TCRdb, only in-frame clones are kept and a portion is missing. Of about 130,000 clones in the sample, approximately 85% are singletons; the top ten hold over 5%. The material was peripheral blood, obtained 28 days after the second AZD1222 dose. These receptor sequences come from an adult who received the AZD1222 COVID-19 vaccine. Each CDR3 is given with its conserved first and last residue. Fields, in order: D gene, V gene, J gene, CDR3 DNA, CDR3 protein. D genes are given only for firm matches.

NA	TRBV15	TRBJ1-2	TGTGCCACCAGCAGAGATCTAGGTGGCGGGTATGGCTACACCTTC	CATSRDLGGGYGYTF
NA	TRBV4-3	TRBJ1-1	TGCGCCAGCAGCCAAGAGCTCCCAGGGGTCAACACTGAAGCTTTCTTT	CASSQELPGVNTEAFF
NA	TRBV9	TRBJ1-5	TGTGCCAGCAGCGTAGGGCAGGGGAGCAATCAGCCCCAGCATTTT	CASSVGQGSNQPQHF
TRBD1	TRBV28	TRBJ1-1	TGTGCCAGCAGTTCCGGGACAGGGGGTAAGTCTTTCTTT	CASSSGTGGKSFF
NA	TRBV6-5	TRBJ1-4	TGTGCCAGCAGTTACGGCAGGGAAGGAGAAAAACTGTTTTTT	CASSYGREGEKLFF
NA	TRBV12-3/TRBV12-4	TRBJ1-2	TGTGCCAGCAGCACTAACCGGGGCGGCACCTTC	CASSTNRGGTF
TRBD2	TRBV29-1	TRBJ2-3	TGCAGCGTTGGATTAGGAACTAGCGACACAGATACGCAGTATTTT	CSVGLGTSDTDTQYF
NA	TRBV9	TRBJ2-5	TGTGCCAGCAGCGTAGCTACTGGACCCAAACACCAAGAGACCCAGTACTTC	CASSVATGPKHQETQYF
NA	TRBV28	TRBJ1-1	TGTGCCAGCAGTTTCGCCAGTGAAGCTTTCTTT	CASSFASEAFF
NA	TRBV29-1	TRBJ2-1	TGCAGCGTTGACCGCGGGGGCGCGAGTATATACAATGAGCAGTTCTTC	CSVDRGGASIYNEQFF
TRBD1	TRBV6-5	TRBJ1-2	TGTGCCAGCAGGCAGCAGGGGGTCTACTATGGCTACACCTTC	CASRQQGVYYGYTF
NA	TRBV24-1	TRBJ1-3	TGTGCCACCAGTCGGGGGCCAGGAAACACCATATATTTT	CATSRGPGNTIYF
NA	TRBV7-2	TRBJ1-3	TGTGCCAGCAGGCCACTCGGGGCGAACACCATATATTTT	CASRPLGANTIYF
TRBD1	TRBV18	TRBJ1-1	TGTGCCAGCTCCCTCTACAGGGGAGGTCACTACACTGAAGCTTTCTTT	CASSLYRGGHYTEAFF